This entry concerns a single T cell receptor (beta chain). Its antigen remains unknown. The CDR3 covers 12 residues. Germline lookup yields CDR1 LNHDA and CDR2 SQIVND (reference sequence). The V end was cut by 6 bases, the J end by 4 bases, with 9 bases between. This record belongs to a study of cytomegalovirus exposure and HLA in healthy donors. Whole-study results and caveats: The study labeled 150 to 200 TCR beta chains cytomegalovirus-associated. Later work found that TCR association rates differed between HLA loci; DRB1 had the most and HLA-C the fewest. Because they were indistinguishable, some V segments, including TRBV6-2 and TRBV6-3, were excluded.

PCR used 60 Vbeta primers and 13 Jbeta primers. Data came from immunoSEQ multiplex PCR; TCRdb stores just in-frame clones and leaves some out. The data hold around 50,000 clones, with around three quarters observed a single time. The TCR was taken from a man aged 30-40 years in good health and CMV-seropositive. What was sequenced was PBMCs. V gene TRBV19 combines with J gene TRBJ1-2, with TRBD1 as a possible D gene (5 bases). The CDR3, as DNA: TGTGCCAGTAGAGGAGGGGCCTATGGCTACACCTTC. This gives the protein CASRGGAYGYTF.